This is a list of T cell receptor beta chains from one sample in a study of beta chain features in type 1 diabetes. Profiling relied on immunoSEQ multiplex PCR, and the TCRdb table lists in-frame clones only, not all of them. Here the sample spans 280,000 or so clones, 14% to 15% being singletons. Sequencing input: naive CD4+ T cells from blood. These receptors came from a man in his late teens or twenties with type 1 diabetes. The CDR3 runs from the conserved cysteine through the conserved F or W. Each record gives: D gene, J gene, V gene, clone size, CDR3 protein, CDR3 DNA. The D gene is left open where the match is weak. Where a row states a size, it is once, few, many or the class of an expanded clone; other rows omit it.

D: TRBD1; J: TRBJ2-1; V: TRBV9; size: .; CDR3: CASSADRWSYNEQFF; DNA: TGTGCCAGCAGCGCGGACAGGTGGTCCTACAATGAGCAGTTCTTC
D: TRBD2; J: TRBJ2-5; V: TRBV5-1; size: .; CDR3: CASRTGTSGWQETQYF; DNA: TGCGCCAGCAGAACCGGGACTAGCGGTTGGCAAGAGACCCAGTACTTC
D: TRBD1; J: TRBJ2-7; V: TRBV5-4; size: few; CDR3: CASSSRQGSSYEQYF; DNA: TGTGCCAGCAGCTCCCGACAGGGTAGCTCCTACGAGCAGTACTTC
D: .; J: TRBJ1-1; V: TRBV27; size: .; CDR3: CASSFRRYTEAFF; DNA: TGTGCCAGCAGTTTTCGGCGGTACACTGAAGCTTTCTTT
D: TRBD1; J: TRBJ2-2; V: TRBV6-5; size: few; CDR3: CASSYRDRGTGELFF; DNA: TGTGCCAGCAGTTACCGGGACAGGGGAACCGGGGAGCTGTTTTTT
D: TRBD2; J: TRBJ2-7; V: TRBV5-5; size: .; CDR3: CASSFGPSGIYEQYF; DNA: TGTGCCAGCAGCTTCGGCCCTAGCGGGATCTACGAGCAGTACTTC
D: .; J: TRBJ2-5; V: TRBV6-6; size: few; CDR3: CASSLRQGQETQYF; DNA: TGTGCCAGCAGTTTGCGGCAGGGACAAGAGACCCAGTACTTC
D: .; J: TRBJ2-4; V: TRBV4-2; size: .; CDR3: CASSQEAGGYNKNIQYF; DNA: TGTGCCAGCAGCCAAGAGGCCGGCGGGTACAACAAAAACATTCAGTACTTC
D: TRBD1; J: TRBJ2-7; V: TRBV27; size: .; CDR3: CASSFLRSGTGSSEQYF; DNA: TGTGCCAGCAGTTTTCTTCGGTCTGGGACAGGGTCGTCCGAGCAGTACTTC
D: TRBD2; J: TRBJ2-1; V: TRBV5-4; size: .; CDR3: CASSLAGKYNEQFF; DNA: TGTGCCAGCAGCTTAGCGGGAAAGTACAATGAGCAGTTCTTC
D: TRBD2; J: TRBJ2-7; V: TRBV6-5; size: .; CDR3: CASSYSSGSYEQYF; DNA: TGTGCCAGCAGTTACTCGAGCGGGAGCTACGAGCAGTACTTC
D: .; J: TRBJ1-5; V: TRBV15; size: few; CDR3: CATSSVQRYSNQPQHF; DNA: TGTGCCACCAGCAGCGTCCAGCGTTATAGCAATCAGCCCCAGCATTTT
D: .; J: TRBJ2-1; V: TRBV2; size: few; CDR3: CASSEGLSIDEQFF; DNA: TGTGCCAGCAGTGAGGGACTTAGCATCGATGAGCAGTTCTTC
D: .; J: TRBJ2-1; V: TRBV21-1; size: few; CDR3: CASSKGLRVHYNEQFF; DNA: TGTGCCAGCAGCAAAGGCCTCCGGGTCCACTACAATGAGCAGTTCTTC
D: .; J: TRBJ1-2; V: TRBV25-1; size: few; CDR3: CASSDWQGSGYTF; DNA: TGTGCCAGCAGTGATTGGCAGGGCTCTGGCTACACCTTC
D: .; J: TRBJ1-2; V: TRBV5-5; size: .; CDR3: CASSLGGGADYGYTF; DNA: TGTGCCAGCAGCTTGGGCGGGGGCGCAGACTATGGCTACACCTTC
D: .; J: TRBJ2-7; V: TRBV2; size: .; CDR3: CASSEEVWSGRYEQYF; DNA: TGTGCCAGCAGTGAAGAAGTGTGGTCAGGGCGCTACGAGCAGTACTTC
D: TRBD2; J: TRBJ2-5; V: TRBV7-9; size: .; CDR3: CASSLGLAGETQYF; DNA: TGTGCCAGCAGCTTAGGACTAGCCGGGGAGACCCAGTACTTC
D: .; J: TRBJ2-3; V: TRBV28; size: .; CDR3: CASTPTVLSTDTQYF; DNA: TGTGCCAGCACCCCAACAGTTCTTAGCACAGATACGCAGTATTTT
D: .; J: TRBJ2-4; V: TRBV29-1; size: .; CDR3: CSVRTRLAKNIQYF; DNA: TGCAGCGTTAGGACTCGTCTAGCCAAAAACATTCAGTACTTC
D: .; J: TRBJ1-1; V: TRBV30; size: few; CDR3: CAWTRGGSGTEAFF; DNA: TGTGCCTGGACACGGGGAGGAAGCGGCACTGAAGCTTTCTTT
D: TRBD1; J: TRBJ2-7; V: TRBV6-5; size: .; CDR3: CASSYSYRGYEQYF; DNA: TGTGCCAGCAGTTACTCGTACAGGGGCTACGAGCAGTACTTC
D: TRBD1; J: TRBJ2-7; V: TRBV5-1; size: .; CDR3: CASSSGQASYEQYF; DNA: TGCGCCAGCAGCTCCGGACAGGCCTCCTACGAGCAGTACTTC
D: .; J: TRBJ1-2; V: TRBV28; size: .; CDR3: CASSSYGYTF; DNA: TGTGCCAGTTCGTCCTATGGCTACACCTTC
D: .; J: TRBJ2-5; V: TRBV6-6; size: few; CDR3: CASSYSESFGGTQYF; DNA: TGTGCCAGCAGTTACTCGGAGAGTTTCGGAGGGACCCAGTACTTC
D: .; J: TRBJ2-1; V: TRBV29-1; size: .; CDR3: CSSKTLHTVNEQFF; DNA: TGCAGCTCCAAGACCCTACATACAGTCAATGAGCAGTTCTTC
D: .; J: TRBJ2-7; V: TRBV15; size: .; CDR3: CATSRAASYEQYF; DNA: TGTGCCACCAGCAGAGCCGCCTCCTACGAGCAGTACTTC
D: TRBD2; J: TRBJ2-1; V: TRBV9; size: few; CDR3: CASSVLGLAGLIEQFF; DNA: TGTGCCAGCAGCGTTCTAGGACTAGCGGGCCTCATTGAGCAGTTCTTC
D: .; J: TRBJ2-1; V: TRBV25-1; size: .; CDR3: CASSEYSGPDEQFF; DNA: TGTGCCAGCAGTGAATATTCAGGGCCCGATGAGCAGTTCTTC
D: .; J: TRBJ1-5; V: TRBV19; size: .; CDR3: CASSTIQGNNQPQHF; DNA: TGTGCCAGTAGTACCATACAGGGAAACAATCAGCCCCAGCATTTT
D: .; J: TRBJ1-5; V: TRBV4-1; size: few; CDR3: CASSQEIRVNQPQHF; DNA: TGCGCCAGCAGCCAAGAAATCCGGGTTAATCAGCCCCAGCATTTT
D: TRBD2; J: TRBJ2-3; V: TRBV29-1; size: .; CDR3: CSVGLAGVASDTQYF; DNA: TGCAGCGTTGGACTAGCGGGAGTGGCATCGGATACGCAGTATTTT
D: .; J: TRBJ2-3; V: TRBV6-5; size: .; CDR3: CASSYSQGTDTQYF; DNA: TGTGCCAGCAGTTACTCCCAGGGCACAGATACGCAGTATTTT
D: .; J: TRBJ2-7; V: TRBV20-1; size: .; CDR3: CSAMRSEEQYF; DNA: TGCAGTGCTATGAGGTCGGAAGAGCAGTACTTC
D: TRBD2; J: TRBJ2-5; V: TRBV7-9; size: few; CDR3: CASSLTGTSGQIGETQYF; DNA: TGTGCCAGCAGCCTAACCGGGACTAGCGGCCAGATCGGGGAGACCCAGTACTTC
D: .; J: TRBJ2-3; V: TRBV2; size: few; CDR3: CASNRDDTQYF; DNA: TGTGCCAGCAACCGCGATGATACGCAGTATTTT
D: .; J: TRBJ1-2; V: TRBV13; size: .; CDR3: CASSLGQGRLHGYTF; DNA: TGTGCCAGCAGCTTAGGGCAGGGGCGGCTACATGGCTACACCTTC
D: TRBD2; J: TRBJ2-1; V: TRBV5-1; size: .; CDR3: CASSSGLAGGNEQFF; DNA: TGCGCCAGCAGCTCCGGACTAGCGGGAGGAAATGAGCAGTTCTTC
D: TRBD2; J: TRBJ2-7; V: TRBV18; size: .; CDR3: CASSPSSGGPYEQYF; DNA: TGTGCCAGCTCACCATCTAGCGGGGGACCCTACGAGCAGTACTTC
D: .; J: TRBJ1-5; V: TRBV30; size: .; CDR3: CAWSVGEDQPQHF; DNA: TGTGCCTGGAGTGTCGGAGAGGATCAGCCCCAGCATTTT
D: TRBD2; J: TRBJ2-1; V: TRBV29-1; size: .; CDR3: CSGGLAGVINEQFF; DNA: TGCAGCGGCGGACTAGCGGGAGTCATTAATGAGCAGTTCTTC